This T cell receptor (beta chain) was recorded in a study of blood T cells in healthy people across ages. Study-wide results and limits: With unsorted PBMCs, a conclusive comparison of naive versus antigen-experienced cells was not possible. Naive CD4+ cell counts and diversity both ran higher in long-lived than in aged donors.

Alongside a J-beta primer mix, a sample-barcoded 5' primer served in a second PCR lasting roughly 6 to 11 cycles. TCRdb redid the calling of the 5' RACE reads with MiXCR, one entry per CDR3 protein. There are roughly 2 million distinct CDR3 sequences in the sample; around 48% occur only once, and less than 2.5% lies in the top ten. For this clonotype: The target antigen is unknown.

The receptor's source is a middle-aged woman in good health. Sequencing input: blood.

CDR3 loop: CASSPVDRGHEKLFF. The CDR3 DNA reads TGTGCCAGCTCACCGGTCGACAGGGGTCATGAAAAACTGTTTTTT. J is TRBJ1-4 and V is TRBV18, with 8 bases that match TRBD1. The CDR3 is 15 residues long. Germline V gene sequence: CDR1 KGHSH, CDR2 LQKENI. Trimming cost V 3 bases and J 6 bases; bases outside gene matches: 6.